The 18 T cell receptor beta chains in this list originate from one sample, sequenced in a study of somatic mutations in cytotoxic T cells in rheumatoid arthritis. The method was immunoSEQ multiplex PCR; TCRdb's version includes in-frame clones alone and lacks a portion of them. The profile covers 3,500 to 5,000 clones, with about 94% appearing a single time and roughly 7.5% taken by the ten largest. Input material: CD8+ T cells sorted from blood. The receptors were gathered from a woman aged 55 to 70 with rheumatoid arthritis.

V and J are TRBV11-3 and TRBJ2-1, with TRBD2 matching over 9 bases. The CDR3 totals 16 residues. Losses at the gene ends were 0 bases for V and 4 bases for J; bases not matched to a gene: 4. In germline, CDR1 is SGHNT, CDR2 YENEEA. CDR3 in DNA: TGTGCCAGCAGCTTAGACTGGACTAGCGAGTACAATGAGCAGTTCTTC. Translating gives CASSLDWTSEYNEQFF.

This chain links TRBV5-6 with TRBJ2-1; 10 nucleotides match TRBD2. The CDR3 runs to 14 residues. Germline V gene lookup returns CDR1 SGHDT and CDR2 YYEEEE. The trim removed 4 bases at V and 4 bases at J, leaving 2 bases unmatched. The CDR3 DNA is TGTGCCAGCAGCATACTAGCGGGGTACAATGAGCAGTTCTTC. Encoded protein: CASSILAGYNEQFF.

The genes are TRBV7-9 and TRBJ2-7; maybe TRBD1 (6 bases). V was clipped by 4 bases and J by 5 bases, with 15 bases between them. The CDR3 is made up of 14 amino acids. CDR1 and CDR2 from the germline V gene are SEHNR and FQNEAQ (reference sequence). The DNA for the CDR3 is TGTGCCAGCAGCTCGTGGACAGCGACGGACGAGCAGTACGTC. Protein sequence: CASSSWTATDEQYV.

This clone was counted once. The V call is TRBV4-1, the J call TRBJ1-1; 7 bases fit TRBD1. This CDR3 is 12 amino acids long. CDR1 is MGHRA, CDR2 YSYEKL, per germline. J lost 6 bases, V lost 8 bases, and 6 bases had no gene match. The CDR3 is CASQTQGSEAFF. The CDR3 coding sequence is TGCGCCAGCCAAACACAGGGGTCTGAAGCTTTCTTT.

The chain is built from TRBV29-1 and TRBJ2-7; D gene unclear. The germline V and J ends were trimmed by 5 bases and 7 bases, with 12 bases remaining between them. The germline V gene encodes CDR1 SQVTM and CDR2 ANQGSEA. The CDR3 totals 11 residues. This CDR3 is CSVLTVGEQYF. CDR3 DNA sequence: TGCAGCGTTCTGACGGTCGGGGAGCAGTACTTC.

The chain joins TRBV11-3 to TRBJ1-1, with D perhaps TRBD1 (5 bases). The CDR3 is made up of 15 amino acids. V was cut by 4 bases and J by 5 bases, with 17 bases left in between. The germline V gene encodes CDR1 SGHNT and CDR2 YENEEA. This chain's CDR3 is CASSYGRGGGTEAFF. The CDR3 bases are TGTGCCAGCAGCTACGGACGGGGGGGAGGGACTGAAGCTTTCTTT. Full variable domain (missing parts from reference TRBV11-3 and TRBJ1-1): EAGVVQSPRYKIIEKKQPVAFWCNPISGHNTLYWYLQNLGQGPELLIRYENEEAVDDSQLPKDRFSAERLKGVDSTLKIQPAELGDSAVYLCASSYGRGGGTEAFFGQGTRLTVV.

The chain couples TRBV5-1 to TRBJ2-7; D may be TRBD2 (5 bases). Germline lookup yields CDR1 SGHRS and CDR2 YFSETQ. The length of the CDR3 is 14 residues. Deletions cut 0 bases from V and 2 bases from J, with 9 bases between. The CDR3 sequence is CASSLASGTYEQYF. The DNA of the CDR3 is TGCGCCAGCAGCTTGGCCAGCGGCACCTACGAGCAGTACTTC.

Details on this clone: One end of the junction is discordant with germline, which a read error may explain. As DNA, the CDR3 is TGTGCTAGCAGCCCACTAGCGGGAGCTGGAGATACGCAGTATTTT. Its translation is CASSPLAGAGDTQYF. The chain joins TRBV7-7 to TRBJ2-3, with 11 positions matching TRBD2. The CDR3 loop spans 15 amino acids. In germline, CDR1 is SSHAT, CDR2 FNYEAQ (reference sequence).

The J gene is TRBJ2-2, the V gene TRBV7-9; 8 positions match TRBD1. Germline V gene sequence: CDR1 SEHNR, CDR2 FQNEAQ (reference sequence). J lost 5 bases, V lost 6 bases, and 5 bases had no gene match. The CDR3 spans 14 residues. As DNA, the CDR3 is TGTGCCAGCAGGTCTAGACAGGGGACCGGGGAGCTGTTTTTT. It specifies CASRSRQGTGELFF. The full variable domain, rest sourced from reference TRBV7-9 and TRBJ2-2, is DTGVSQNPRHKITKRGQNVTFRCDPISEHNRLYWYRQTLGQGPEFLTYFQNEAQLEKSRLLSDRFSAERPKGSFSTLEIQRTEQGDSAMYLCASRSRQGTGELFFGEGSRLTVL.

In nucleotides, the CDR3 is TGTGCCAGCAGCCCCCGAGCTGGCGGGGGGGCTGTAGATACGCAGTATTTT. This codes for CASSPRAGGGAVDTQYF. The chain employs TRBV5-4 and TRBJ2-3; TRBD2 matches at 9 bases. CDR1 and CDR2 (germline): SGHNT, YYREEE (reference sequence). V lost 4 bases and J lost 5; bases outside the gene matches: 14. The CDR3 has 17 residues.

The V call is TRBV7-6, the J call TRBJ1-1; the D is unclear. V was cut by 9 bases and J by 4 bases, with 9 bases left in between. The CDR3 is 11 amino acids. Germline V gene data show CDR1 as SGHVS and CDR2 as FNYEAQ. The CDR3 sequence is CASSTGTEAFF. For the CDR3, the DNA is TGTGCCAGTTCCACCGGCACTGAAGCTTTCTTT. The full variable domain, rest sourced from reference TRBV7-6 and TRBJ1-1, is GAGVSQSPRYKVTKRGQDVALRCDPISGHVSLYWYRQALGQGPEFLTYFNYEAQQDKSGLPNDRFSAERPEGSISTLTIQRTEQRDSAMYRCASSTGTEAFFGQGTRLTVV.

The chain uses TRBV27 and TRBJ1-1; 9 nucleotides match TRBD1. The CDR3 has 15 amino acids. The germline CDR1 and CDR2 sequences are MNHEY and SMNVEV (reference sequence). V trimming: 4 bases; J trimming: 5 bases; junction bases outside the gene matches: 8. CDR3 DNA: TGTGCCAGCAGTTCAGGACAGGGGATCTGGACTGAAGCTTTCTTT. This codes for CASSSGQGIWTEAFF.

This clone has just one count. V usage is TRBV7-7 and J usage is TRBJ2-2, with 8 bases lining up with TRBD1. Germline loops: CDR1 SSHAT, CDR2 FNYEAQ (reference sequence). The CDR3 has 15 amino acids. V was pared by 5 bases and J by 5 bases, with 7 bases of the junction left unmatched. The CDR3: CASSLQGARTGELFF. The CDR3 nucleotides read TGTGCCAGCAGCCTGCAGGGGGCAAGAACCGGGGAGCTGTTTTTT.

This chain uses TRBV9 with TRBJ2-3, with 10 bases fitting TRBD2. Germline lookup yields CDR1 SGDLS and CDR2 YYNGEE. Trimming removed 0 bases from V and 5 bases from J; junction bases left unmatched: 3. The length of the CDR3 is 15 residues. CDR3 nucleotide sequence: TGTGCCAGCAGCGTAGCGGCTAGCGGGAGAGATACGCAGTATTTT. It specifies CASSVAASGRDTQYF.

In regard to this clone: Compared with germline, one end of the junction differs, possibly owing to a read error. V usage is TRBV5-1 and J usage is TRBJ2-1; TRBD1 might be the D (6 bases). CDR1 is SGHRS and CDR2 is YFSETQ in the germline V gene. The CDR3 has 15 residues. CDR3 sequence reads: CAGSWAGAMSNEQFF. CDR3 bases: TGCGCCGGCAGCTGGGCAGGGGCCATGAGCAATGAGCAGTTCTTC.

The chain recombines TRBV6-6 with TRBJ2-1; 7 nucleotides line up with TRBD1. V lost 4 bases to trimming and J lost 2 bases; unmatched junction nucleotides: 2. Per germline, CDR1 MNHNY and CDR2 SVGAGI (reference sequence). The CDR3 sequence is 14 residues long. CDR3 amino acids: CASSSQGAYNEQFF. The CDR3, as DNA: TGTGCCAGCAGTTCCCAGGGGGCCTACAATGAGCAGTTCTTC.

The genes are TRBV5-4 and TRBJ2-3; 10 bases match TRBD2. Germline trimming cut 4 bases from V and 0 bases from J; bases unmatched to any gene: 11. The germline V gene encodes CDR1 SGHNT and CDR2 YYREEE (reference sequence). CDR3 length: 18 residues. The CDR3 DNA reads as TGTGCCAGCAGCATAAGACTAGCGGGTGTAACTAGCACAGATACGCAGTATTTT. Translated: CASSIRLAGVTSTDTQYF.

V and J are TRBV6-5 and TRBJ1-1; possible D gene TRBD1, 6 bases. The germline gives CDR1 MNHEY, CDR2 SVGAGI. V lost 6 bases, J lost 6 bases, and 17 bases lay in between. This CDR3 region has 14 residues. For the CDR3, the DNA is TGTGCCAGCAGGAGCGACTGGGGGCTGGCTGAAGCTTTCTTT. It encodes CASRSDWGLAEAFF.